A single sample gave rise to the 23 T cell receptor beta chains below, sequenced in a study of Graves' ophthalmopathy and Graves' hyperthyroidism. RNA transcripts served as template for amplifying TCR beta CDR3 sequences. An initial RT-PCR round employing HTBI primers preceded a second-round multiplex PCR. Via MiXCR, TCRdb re-called the multiplex PCR reads, giving one row per CDR3 protein. The sample includes about 700,000 distinct CDR3 sequences, 35% to 50% of them seen just once. The sample was peripheral blood. The receptors originated from an adult man with Graves' ophthalmopathy.

V and J are TRBV30 and TRBJ1-2; the match to TRBD1 covers 10 bases. Germline V gene sequence: CDR1 GTSNPN, CDR2 SVGIG (reference sequence). The ends lost 4 bases at V and 8 bases at J; junction bases unmatched: 1. This CDR3 is built from 11 residues. For the CDR3, the DNA is TGTGCCTGGACGGACAGGGGGGGCTACACCTTC. Protein sequence: CAWTDRGGYTF.

The chain is built from TRBV24-1 and TRBJ2-5; D not resolved. This CDR3 is 13 amino acids long. Per the germline V gene, CDR1 is KGHDR and CDR2 is SFDVKD. V dropped 11 bases and J dropped 5 bases, with 17 bases sitting between them. Written as DNA, the CDR3 is TGTGCCAGCAGCTCTTCGAGAGGTGAGACCCAGTACTTC. This encodes CASSSSRGETQYF.

For this clonotype: A read error is possible here, since a much larger clone lies one base away. V usage is TRBV10-3 and J usage is TRBJ1-5; D not resolved. CDR1 and CDR2 from the germline V gene are ENHRY and SYGVKD. Deletions cut 5 bases from V and 2 bases from J, with 10 bases between. CDR3 length: 14 residues. The CDR3 DNA reads TGTGCCATCAGTTCGGTTCGTGGCAATCAGCCCCAGCATTTT. Protein product: CAISSVRGNQPQHF.

There are many counts of this clonotype. J is TRBJ1-4 and V is TRBV11-2; a possible D gene is TRBD1 (6 bases). Trimming removed 7 bases at V and 5 bases at J, with 14 bases between. The CDR3 runs 14 residues. Germline V gene data show CDR1 as SGHAT and CDR2 as FQNNGV. As DNA, the CDR3 is TGTGCCAGCACCATCGGCGGGACAAATGAAAAACTGTTTTTT. Amino acid sequence: CASTIGGTNEKLFF.

V gene TRBV11-2 combines with J gene TRBJ1-3, with 7 bases fitting TRBD1. The germline gives CDR1 SGHAT, CDR2 FQNNGV. This CDR3 spans 15 amino acids. V was clipped by 5 bases and J by 2 bases; unmatched bases: 6. In nucleotides, the CDR3 is TGTGCCAGCAGCGCTCACGGGACAGCTGGAAACACCATATATTTT. It specifies CASSAHGTAGNTIYF.

This clonotype was detected ten times or more. This chain joins TRBV10-3 and TRBJ2-7; D is unclear. The CDR3 length is 11 residues. The V end lost 7 bases, the J end lost 6 bases, and 10 bases lay between the germline ends. Germline V gives CDR1 ENHRY, CDR2 SYGVKD. In DNA, the CDR3 is TGTGCCATCAATTCAGGTTCCGAGCAGTACTTC. Its protein product is CAINSGSEQYF.

This sequence joins TRBV25-1 and TRBJ2-2, with D possibly being TRBD1 (6 bases). Per germline, CDR1 MGHDK and CDR2 SYGVNS. Trimming took off 6 bases at V and 5 bases at J, with 22 bases between the two ends. The CDR3 length is 17 residues. The CDR3 nucleotides read TGTGCCAGCAGCCAATTGGCAGGGGCCTCCAGTACCGGGGAGCTGTTTTTT. Amino acid sequence: CASSQLAGASSTGELFF.

Points on this clonotype: A read error may be the cause here, since a much bigger clone is one base away. V gene TRBV5-1 combines with J gene TRBJ1-2, with 8 bases lining up with TRBD1. Unmatched junction bases numbered 16, after V lost 3 bases and J lost 12 bases. Germline V gene lookup returns CDR1 SGHRS and CDR2 YFSETQ. CDR3 size: 15 residues. The CDR3 DNA reads TGCGCCAGCAGCTACCGACAGGGGCCAGACCAAGGCCACACCTTC. Protein: CASSYRQGPDQGHTF.

This clonotype has more than one count but fewer than ten. The J gene is TRBJ1-1, the V gene TRBV11-2; D perhaps matches TRBD1 (5 bases). The ends were cut back, 7 bases at V and 5 bases at J, with 17 bases in the middle. From germline, CDR1 is SGHAT and CDR2 FQNNGV. CDR3 length: 14 amino acids. DNA of the CDR3: TGTGCCAGCACCTCCGGAGGGGCTAGGACTGAAGCTTTCTTT. Translated, it gives CASTSGGARTEAFF.

The table lists this clonotype with many counts. V and J are TRBV12-3 or TRBV12-4 and TRBJ2-5; unclear D gene. This CDR3 region has 11 residues. V was trimmed by 6 bases and J by 0 bases, leaving 2 bases between them. CDR3 DNA: TGTGCCAGCAGCAACCAAGAGACCCAGTACTTC. Translating it yields CASSNQETQYF.

This clonotype was seen ten or more times. The chain couples TRBV25-1 to TRBJ2-6, with D tentatively TRBD1 or TRBD2 (5 bases each). The V gene's germline CDR1 is MGHDK and CDR2 SYGVNS. Trimming removed 5 bases from V and 4 bases from J, with 21 bases in between. This CDR3 comprises 18 residues. CDR3 DNA: TGTGCCAGCAGTACCCCTCGGGGCAGCGGCGCCGGGGCCAACGTCCTGACTTTC. Translation gives CASSTPRGSGAGANVLTF.

This chain uses TRBV7-9 with TRBJ2-7, with 9 bases identical to TRBD2. The CDR3 sequence is 14 residues long. The V gene end was trimmed by 2 bases and the J gene end by 3 bases; junction bases not matched to a gene: 2. Looked up from germline, CDR1 is SEHNR and CDR2 is FQNEAQ (reference sequence). CDR3 nucleotides: TGTGCCAGCAGCTTATGGCGGGGGGGCTACGAGCAGTACTTC. It yields the protein CASSLWRGGYEQYF.

In regard to this clonotype: A read error may explain this, as a much larger clone is one base away. The CDR3 does not close with the conserved phenylalanine or tryptophan, likely indicating a read error. The chain links TRBV27 to TRBJ1-6, with TRBD1 matching 9 bases. Trimming at V came to 3 bases and at J to 8 bases, leaving 5 bases not matched to a gene. There are 15 residues in the CDR3. Germline V gene lookup returns CDR1 MNHEY and CDR2 SMNVEV (reference sequence). The DNA for the CDR3 is TGTGCCAGCAGTTTCGGGACAGGGTGGGATTCACCCCTCCACTCT. Encoded protein: CASSFGTGWDSPLHS.

The chain employs TRBV6-4 and TRBJ2-5, with TRBD2 identical over 8 bases. The germline gives CDR1 MRHNA, CDR2 SNTAGT. Germline trimming cut 5 bases from V and 5 bases from J; bases unmatched to any gene: 10. The CDR3 has 15 residues. As DNA, the CDR3 is TGTGCCAGCAGTTCGACCGGGGGGGCGCAGGAGACCCAGTACTTC. Translation gives CASSSTGGAQETQYF.

In its sample, this clonotype was seen many times. This chain connects TRBV15 to TRBJ1-6; the D gene is possibly TRBD1 (6 bases). The length of the CDR3 is 15 residues. Trimming stripped 0 bases from V and 10 bases from J, with 13 bases between. CDR1 and CDR2 (germline): LNHNV, YYDKDF (reference sequence). This CDR3 is CATSRDLQGSSPLHF. The DNA of the CDR3 is TGTGCCACCAGCAGAGATTTACAGGGATCCTCACCCCTCCACTTT.

This chain links TRBV12-3 or TRBV12-4 with TRBJ1-1; unclear D gene. The CDR3 is 15 residues long. V lost 6 bases and J 1 base, leaving 15 bases between the germline ends. The CDR3 sequence is CASSQPPPGNTEAFF. DNA for the CDR3: TGTGCCAGCAGCCAACCCCCACCGGGGAACACTGAAGCTTTCTTT.

Of note for this clonotype: At one boundary the junction diverges from the germline segment, which might be a read error. The chain carries TRBV7-9 and TRBJ2-2, with a tentative D call TRBD2 (5 bases). Germline V gene data show CDR1 as SEHNR and CDR2 as FQNEAQ (reference sequence). The CDR3 is made up of 16 amino acids. The DNA for the CDR3 is TGTGCCAGCAGCCTCCAGCTTACACGGAACACCGGGGTGCTGTTTTTT. Translated: CASSLQLTRNTGVLFF.

This clonotype showed up many times. This chain joins TRBV7-9 and TRBJ1-2, with D maybe TRBD1 (5 bases). With 1 base removed from V and 6 bases from J, the gap between germline ends came to 9 bases. This CDR3 contains 13 residues. Germline V gene sequence: CDR1 SEHNR, CDR2 FQNEAQ (reference sequence). The CDR3 DNA reads as TGTGCCAGCAGCTTAGTCGGGGGTGATGGCTACACCTTC. It specifies CASSLVGGDGYTF.

V usage is TRBV15 and J usage is TRBJ2-3, with D hard to call. The CDR3 runs to 13 residues. CDR1 and CDR2 (germline): LNHNV, YYDKDF (reference sequence). V was clipped by 1 base and J by 6 bases, with 8 bases between them. The chain's CDR3 is CATSRAFADTQYF. The CDR3, as DNA: TGTGCCACCAGCAGAGCGTTTGCGGATACGCAGTATTTT.

In DNA form, the CDR3 reads TGTGCCAGCAGCGTAGAACCAGGGACCAACCAAGAGACCCAGTACTTC. Translating it yields CASSVEPGTNQETQYF. The chain uses TRBV9 and TRBJ2-5; either TRBD1 or TRBD2 may supply D (5 bases each). V lost 0 bases and J 0 bases, leaving 12 bases between the germline ends. Germline CDR1 reads SGDLS; CDR2 reads YYNGEE. The CDR3 spans 16 residues.

In this sample, this clonotype turned up once. V usage is TRBV2 and J usage is TRBJ1-2; 7 positions agree with TRBD1. This CDR3 has 13 residues. Per germline, CDR1 SNHLY and CDR2 FYNNEI. V lost 7 bases, J lost 8 bases, and 10 bases stayed unmatched. CDR3 nucleotide sequence: TGTGCCAGCAAGGGGGGAGGGGGCGACGGCTACACCTTC. Residues: CASKGGGGDGYTF. The full variable domain, completed using reference TRBV2 and TRBJ1-2, is EPEVTQTPSHQVTQMGQEVILRCVPISNHLYFYWYRQILGQKVEFLVSFYNNEISEKSEIFDDQFSVERPDGSNFTLKIRSTKLEDSAMYFCASKGGGGDGYTFGSGTRLTVV.

The chain recombines TRBV10-3 with TRBJ2-2; the D is unclear. Trimming removed 10 bases from V and 6 bases from J, with 18 bases in between. The germline gives CDR1 ENHRY, CDR2 SYGVKD. The CDR3 spans 14 residues. CDR3 DNA: TGTGCCAGCAGGCATAGTCCCAGCGCCGGGGAGCTGTTTTTT. It encodes CASRHSPSAGELFF.

This clonotype showed up many times. The chain carries TRBV10-2 and TRBJ2-5; D ambiguous. CDR1 WSHSY and CDR2 SAAADI come from the germline V gene. This CDR3 has 14 amino acids. V was clipped by 0 bases and J by 5 bases, with 10 bases between them. The CDR3 protein is CASSESGTRETQYF. As DNA, the CDR3 is TGCGCCAGCAGTGAGTCTGGTACGCGTGAGACCCAGTACTTC.